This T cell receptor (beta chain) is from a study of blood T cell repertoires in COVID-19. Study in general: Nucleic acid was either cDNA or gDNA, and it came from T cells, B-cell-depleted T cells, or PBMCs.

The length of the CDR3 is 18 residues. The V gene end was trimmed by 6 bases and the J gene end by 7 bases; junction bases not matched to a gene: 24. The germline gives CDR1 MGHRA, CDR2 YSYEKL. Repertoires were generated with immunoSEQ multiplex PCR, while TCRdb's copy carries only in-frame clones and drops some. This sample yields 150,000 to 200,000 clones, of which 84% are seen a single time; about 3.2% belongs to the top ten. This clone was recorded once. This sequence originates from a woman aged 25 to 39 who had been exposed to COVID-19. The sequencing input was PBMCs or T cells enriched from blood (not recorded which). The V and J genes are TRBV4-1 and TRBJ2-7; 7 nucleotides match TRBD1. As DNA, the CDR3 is TGCGCCAGCAGGCCCTCGGTGGTAATGACAGGGCCGGGGTATGAGCAGTACTTC. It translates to CASRPSVVMTGPGYEQYF.